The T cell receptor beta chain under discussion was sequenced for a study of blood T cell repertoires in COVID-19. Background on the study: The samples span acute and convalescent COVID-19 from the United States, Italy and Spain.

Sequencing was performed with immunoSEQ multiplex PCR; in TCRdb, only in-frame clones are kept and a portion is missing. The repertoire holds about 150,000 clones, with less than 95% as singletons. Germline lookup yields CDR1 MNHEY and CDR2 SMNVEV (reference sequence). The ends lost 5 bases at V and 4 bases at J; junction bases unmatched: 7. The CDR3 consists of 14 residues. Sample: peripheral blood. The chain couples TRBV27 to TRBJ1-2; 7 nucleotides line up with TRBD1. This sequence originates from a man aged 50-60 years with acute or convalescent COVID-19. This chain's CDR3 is CASSPGQGGYGYTF. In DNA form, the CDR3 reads TGTGCCAGCAGTCCAGGCCAGGGGGGCTATGGCTACACCTTC.